Following are 20 T cell receptor beta chains from one sample sequenced in a study of blood T cells in healthy people across ages. The authors ran a second PCR of 7 to 11 cycles using a sample-barcoded 5' primer and a J-beta primer mix. TCRdb passed the 5' RACE reads through MiXCR, listing each CDR3 protein once. The sample lists fewer than 750,000 distinct CDR3 sequences, about 50% occurring once. Source material: blood. These receptors all come from an elderly woman in good health.

This clonotype was found a few times. V and J are TRBV6-1 and TRBJ1-6; unclear D gene. The CDR3 spans 19 residues. CDR1 is MNHNS and CDR2 is SASEGT in the germline V gene. V shed 2 bases and J shed 10 bases, with 27 bases lying between them. The CDR3: CASSESGGRPYIRQSPLHF. The CDR3 coding sequence is TGTGCCAGCAGTGAAAGCGGCGGGCGGCCCTACATCCGTCAATCACCCCTCCACTTT.

This clonotype has just a few counts. The chain is built from TRBV30 and TRBJ2-3; no firm D call. This CDR3 region has 11 residues. Trimming left V 4 bases short and J 3 bases short, with 5 bases between. Germline V CDR1 and CDR2: GTSNPN, SVGIG (reference sequence). CDR3 amino acids: CAWTSTDTQYF. CDR3 bases: TGTGCCTGGACGAGTACAGATACGCAGTATTTT. The variable domain in full, with the rest retrieved from reference TRBV30 and TRBJ2-3, is SQTIHQWPATLVQPVGSPLSLECTVEGTSNPNLYWYRQAAGRGLQLLFYSVGIGQISSEVPQNLSASRPQDRQFILSSKKLLLSDSGFYLCAWTSTDTQYFGPGTRLTVL.

The V call is TRBV29-1, the J call TRBJ1-2; D not resolved. Germline V lookup: CDR1 SQVTM, CDR2 ANQGSEA. V was cut by 4 bases and J by 1 base, with 10 bases left in between. The CDR3 is 13 residues long. Here the CDR3 reads CSVVEENNYGYTF. CDR3 DNA: TGCAGCGTTGTCGAGGAAAATAACTATGGCTACACCTTC. The complete variable domain, with remaining parts taken from reference TRBV29-1 and TRBJ1-2, reads SAVISQKPSRDICQRGTSLTIQCQVDSQVTMMFWYRQQPGQSLTLIATANQGSEATYESGFVIDKFPISRPNLTFSTLTVSNMSPEDSSIYLCSVVEENNYGYTFGSGTRLTVV.

To note about this clonotype: A clone one base away is much larger, so this may be a read error. This rearrangement joins TRBV19 to TRBJ2-1; 8 bases align to TRBD2. The V gene end was trimmed by 8 bases and the J gene end by 8 bases; junction bases not matched to a gene: 14. The germline V gene has CDR1 LNHDA and CDR2 SQIVND (reference sequence). The CDR3 is 15 amino acids. As DNA, the CDR3 is TGTGCCAGTGCACCCCCGGGACTAGGGTTCCATGAGCAGTTCTTC. Translated, it gives CASAPPGLGFHEQFF.

V gene TRBV6-1 combines with J gene TRBJ2-7, with D possibly being TRBD1 or TRBD2 (6 bases each). This CDR3 spans 17 amino acids. The germline CDR1 and CDR2 sequences are MNHNS and SASEGT. V dropped 6 bases and J dropped 0 bases, with 21 bases sitting between them. CDR3 region: CASSLVGGGFTSYEQYF. CDR3 sequence (DNA): TGTGCCAGCAGCCTGGTCGGAGGGGGGTTCACCTCCTACGAGCAGTACTTC.

The chain uses TRBV30 and TRBJ1-6, with D tentatively TRBD1 (6 bases). The CDR3 is 17 amino acids. In germline, CDR1 is GTSNPN, CDR2 SVGIG (reference sequence). Between the trimmed V and J ends, which lost 8 bases and 5 bases, there was a span of 25 bases. CDR3 sequence (DNA): TGTGCCGCACTAATCCGGGACAAGGGGCTCGATAATTCACCCCTCCACTTT. Amino acid sequence: CAALIRDKGLDNSPLHF.

This clonotype was picked up a small number of times. This chain uses TRBV19 with TRBJ2-7, with D perhaps matching TRBD2 (5 bases). The ends were cut back, 5 bases at V and 6 bases at J, with 11 bases in the middle. This CDR3 is built from 12 residues. Per germline, CDR1 LNHDA and CDR2 SQIVND (reference sequence). In nucleotides, the CDR3 is TGTGCCAGTAGTCAAGGACTCGCCGAGCAGTACTTC. Its protein product is CASSQGLAEQYF.

V gene TRBV9 combines with J gene TRBJ2-5, with 11 bases fitting TRBD2. This CDR3 region has 17 residues. Unmatched junction bases numbered 5, after V lost 0 bases and J lost 1 base. Per germline, CDR1 SGDLS and CDR2 YYNGEE. CDR3 residues: CASSVGEGTSGQETQYF. In nucleotides, the CDR3 is TGTGCCAGCAGCGTAGGAGAAGGGACTAGCGGCCAAGAGACCCAGTACTTC.

In the case of this clonotype: Compared with germline, one end of the junction differs, possibly owing to a read error. The rearrangement joins TRBV7-2 to TRBJ1-6, with D possibly being TRBD1 (5 bases). Germline CDR1 is SGHTA and CDR2 is FQGNSA. CDR3 length: 15 residues. The CDR3 spells CASSVGAGSNSPLHF. As DNA, the CDR3 is TGCGCCAGCAGCGTAGGGGCAGGGAGTAATTCACCCCTCCACTTT.

This clonotype was counted between two and nine times. The chain combines TRBV20-1 with TRBJ2-1; D may be TRBD1 (6 bases). The CDR3 totals 12 residues. CDR1 and CDR2 (germline): DFQATT, SNEGSKA (reference sequence). Trimming removed 3 bases at V and 8 bases at J, with 11 bases between. DNA of the CDR3: TGCAGTGCTAGGGACAGTATCCATGAGCAGTTCTTC. As protein: CSARDSIHEQFF.

About this clonotype: A much larger clone sits a single nucleotide away, making a read error possible. The chain has TRBV7-2 and TRBJ2-3, with D perhaps TRBD1 (6 bases). Germline loops: CDR1 SGHTA, CDR2 FQGNSA. The CDR3 extends over 16 amino acids. The CDR3 is CACSPIGTSSTDTQYF. Written as DNA, the CDR3 is TGTGCCTGCAGCCCCATCGGGACAAGTAGCACAGATACGCAGTATTTT. Combining the CDR3 with reference TRBV7-2 and TRBJ2-3 gives the whole variable domain GAGVSQSPSNKVTEKGKDVELRCDPISGHTALYWYRQSLGQGLEFLIYFQGNSAPDKSGLPSDRFSAERTGGSVSTLTIQRTQQEDSAVYLCACSPIGTSSTDTQYFGPGTRLTVL.

This clonotype occurred many times. The genes are TRBV9 and TRBJ2-1; a weak D match, TRBD2 (5 bases). This CDR3 region has 13 residues. Germline CDR1 reads SGDLS; CDR2 reads YYNGEE. V lost 4 bases and J 10 bases, leaving 15 bases between the germline ends. The CDR3 DNA is TGTGCCAGCAGCTCCTCTACACCGGGGGAGCAGTTCTTC. It is translated as CASSSSTPGEQFF.

This clonotype came up many times. The rearrangement joins TRBV14 to TRBJ2-1; D is unresolved. The V and J ends lost 1 base and 9 bases respectively, with 4 bases between them. The length of the CDR3 is 11 residues. Looked up from germline, CDR1 is SGHDN and CDR2 is FVKESK. Here the CDR3 reads CASSQGSEQFF. CDR3 in DNA: TGTGCCAGCAGCCAAGGGTCTGAGCAGTTCTTC. Full variable domain (remainder filled in from reference TRBV14 and TRBJ2-1): EAGVTQFPSHSVIEKGQTVTLRCDPISGHDNLYWYRRVMGKEIKFLLHFVKESKQDESGMPNNRFLAERTGGTYSTLKVQPAELEDSGVYFCASSQGSEQFFGPGTRLTVL.

This clonotype was observed at least ten times. V gene TRBV5-1 combines with J gene TRBJ2-5; no clear D gene. The germline CDR1 and CDR2 sequences are SGHRS and YFSETQ. CDR3 size: 14 residues. V lost 2 bases to trimming and J lost 5 bases, with 13 bases between them. CDR3 nucleotides: TGCGCCAGCAGCTTCGATCCGGGTGTTGAGACCCAGTACTTC. Translating gives CASSFDPGVETQYF.

This clonotype showed up many times. This chain uses TRBV7-2 with TRBJ2-3, with 9 bases aligning to TRBD1. Germline CDR1 and CDR2: SGHTA and FQGNSA. The length of the CDR3 is 16 residues. The J segment lost 5 bases and the V segment lost 1 base, leaving 7 bases of the junction unmatched. The CDR3: CASSLGGTGFGDTQYF. CDR3 DNA sequence: TGTGCCAGCAGCTTAGGCGGGACAGGGTTTGGAGATACGCAGTATTTT.

The chain joins TRBV2 to TRBJ2-1, with 7 bases that match TRBD1. With V trimmed by 6 bases and J by 9 bases, 11 bases remained unmatched. The CDR3 length is 14 residues. In germline, CDR1 is SNHLY, CDR2 FYNNEI. CDR3 sequence: CASRRQGGVGEQFF. For the CDR3, the DNA is TGTGCCAGCAGACGACAGGGTGGGGTTGGTGAGCAGTTCTTC.

This chain uses TRBV20-1 with TRBJ2-7; no firm D call. V was trimmed by 0 bases and J by 10 bases, leaving 19 bases between them. The CDR3 runs 14 residues. Germline-derived CDR1 and CDR2 are DFQATT and SNEGSKA (reference sequence). DNA for the CDR3: TGCAGTGCTAGAGAGGGAAGGCTATTTAGGATTCAGTACTTC. Protein sequence: CSAREGRLFRIQYF.

There are many counts of this clonotype. The rearrangement uses TRBV18 and TRBJ2-7, with 8 bases aligning to TRBD1. The J segment lost 3 bases and the V segment lost 4 bases, leaving 8 bases of the junction unmatched. The CDR3 covers 15 residues. CDR1 KGHSH and CDR2 LQKENI come from the germline V gene. CDR3 sequence (DNA): TGTGCCAGCTCACTTTCTGGACAGGGATTCTACGAGCAGTACTTC. It specifies CASSLSGQGFYEQYF.

Many counts were recorded for this clonotype. V usage is TRBV20-1 and J usage is TRBJ2-3; D is perhaps TRBD2 (6 bases). CDR3 length: 16 amino acids. The germline V and J ends were trimmed by 0 bases and 3 bases, with 16 bases remaining between them. Per the germline V gene, CDR1 is DFQATT and CDR2 is SNEGSKA (reference sequence). CDR3 sequence reads: CSARDHLRSGTDTQYF. The DNA for the CDR3 is TGCAGTGCTAGAGATCATCTGAGGAGCGGGACAGATACGCAGTATTTT.

There are many counts of this clonotype. The chain joins TRBV3-1 to TRBJ2-3; a weak D match, TRBD1 (6 bases). The CDR3 extends over 13 amino acids. V lost 3 bases and J 6 bases, leaving 10 bases between the germline ends. CDR1 and CDR2 from the germline V gene are LGHDT and YNNKEL (reference sequence). The CDR3 DNA reads as TGTGCCAGCAGCCAGCAGGGGTCGGATACGCAGTATTTT. It yields the protein CASSQQGSDTQYF.